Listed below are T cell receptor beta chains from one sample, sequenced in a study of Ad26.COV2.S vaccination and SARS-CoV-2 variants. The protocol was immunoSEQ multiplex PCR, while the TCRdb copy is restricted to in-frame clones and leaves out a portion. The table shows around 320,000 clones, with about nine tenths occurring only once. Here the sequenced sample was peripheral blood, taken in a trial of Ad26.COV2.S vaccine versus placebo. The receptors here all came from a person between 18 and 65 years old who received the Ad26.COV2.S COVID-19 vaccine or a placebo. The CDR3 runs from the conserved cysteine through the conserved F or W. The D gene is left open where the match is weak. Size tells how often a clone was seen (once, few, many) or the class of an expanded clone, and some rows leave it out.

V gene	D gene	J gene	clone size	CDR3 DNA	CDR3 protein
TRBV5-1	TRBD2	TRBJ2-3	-	TGCGCCAGCAGCTTGGCGCGGGACTACTCCCATACGCAGTATTTT	CASSLARDYSHTQYF
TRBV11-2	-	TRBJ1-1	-	TGTGCCAGCAGCTTGAGGGATCCTCTCGATGAAGCTTTCTTT	CASSLRDPLDEAFF
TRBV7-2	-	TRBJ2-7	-	TGTGCCAGCAGCCGCCGGGGGTACGAGCAGTACTTC	CASSRRGYEQYF
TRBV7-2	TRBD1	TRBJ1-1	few	TGTGCCAGCAGCTTTTCAGGGACAGGGGGCGCAAAGGCTTTCTTT	CASSFSGTGGAKAFF
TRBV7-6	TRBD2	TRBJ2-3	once	TGTGCCAGCAGCTTGGTAGCGGGGGGGAGGTTCAACCCAACAGATACGCAGTATTTT	CASSLVAGGRFNPTDTQYF
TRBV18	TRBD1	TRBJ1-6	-	TGTGCCAGCTCACTTACAGGGGGCGAGGTTAATTCACCCCTCCACTTT	CASSLTGGEVNSPLHF
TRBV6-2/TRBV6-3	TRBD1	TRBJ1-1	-	TGTGCCAGCAGTTCCATCAACAGGGGAGGGGACACTGAAGCTTTCTTT	CASSSINRGGDTEAFF
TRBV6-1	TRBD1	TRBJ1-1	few	TGTGCCAGCAGTGAAAGTACAGGGGGACGTCGCGTTTTCTTT	CASSESTGGRRVFF
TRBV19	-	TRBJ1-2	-	TGTGCCAGTAGTGGTGGACGGATCTATGGCTACACCTTC	CASSGGRIYGYTF
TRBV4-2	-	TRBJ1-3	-	TGTGCCAGCAGCCAGGACCTAAGACAACTCTCTGGAAACACCATATATTTT	CASSQDLRQLSGNTIYF
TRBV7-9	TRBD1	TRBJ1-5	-	TGTGCCAGCAGCGGTGGGACAGTCGAACATTTT	CASSGGTVEHF
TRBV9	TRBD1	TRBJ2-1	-	TGTGCCAGCAGTGGGGCGGGGGACAGGGCCTACAATGAGCAGTTCTTC	CASSGAGDRAYNEQFF
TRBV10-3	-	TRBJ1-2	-	TGTGCCATCAGTGAGTCTACGGCGCCCGGGGATGGCTACACCTTC	CAISESTAPGDGYTF
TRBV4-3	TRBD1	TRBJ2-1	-	TGCGCCAGCAGCCAAGACCGGCAGGGGGCTAATGAGCAGTTCTTC	CASSQDRQGANEQFF
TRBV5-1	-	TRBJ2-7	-	TGCGCCAGCAGCCCCGCCGGAGGTCGTGAGCAGTACTTC	CASSPAGGREQYF
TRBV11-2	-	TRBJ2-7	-	TGTGCCAGCAGCGGGGCCCGGACAACAGTCTACGAGCAGTACTTC	CASSGARTTVYEQYF
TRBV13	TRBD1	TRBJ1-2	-	TGTGCCAGCAGCTCGGGACAGGGGAGTTATGGCTACACCTTC	CASSSGQGSYGYTF
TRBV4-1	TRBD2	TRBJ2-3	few	TGCGCCAGCAGCCAAGTGGAACTGACTAGCGGGGGGGCGATAGATACGCAGTATTTT	CASSQVELTSGGAIDTQYF
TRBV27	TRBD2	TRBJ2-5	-	TGTGCCAGCAGTTCCCCCACTAGCGGGGATGAGACCCAGTACTTC	CASSSPTSGDETQYF
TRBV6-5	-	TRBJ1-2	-	TGTGCCAGCAGTTACTCCTTCACAGGGAACTATGGCTACACCTTC	CASSYSFTGNYGYTF
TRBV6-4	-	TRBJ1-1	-	TGTGCCAGCAGTTCGGGCATGAACACTGAAGCTTTCTTT	CASSSGMNTEAFF
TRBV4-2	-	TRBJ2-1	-	TGTGCCAGCAGCCAATCGGGACAAACCAGCTCCTACAATGAGCAGTTCTTC	CASSQSGQTSSYNEQFF
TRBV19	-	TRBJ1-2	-	TGTGCCAGTACCCCGGGGGGGGGCGGCTACACCTTC	CASTPGGGGYTF
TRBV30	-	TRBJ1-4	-	TGTGCCTGGACGCCACCCCCGACTAATGAAAAACTGTTTTTT	CAWTPPPTNEKLFF
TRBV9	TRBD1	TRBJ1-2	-	TGTGCCAGCAGCGGCTCAGGGGGTTACAACTATGGCTACACCTTC	CASSGSGGYNYGYTF
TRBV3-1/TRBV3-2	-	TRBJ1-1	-	TGTGCCAGCAGCCCATCCCACTACAGGGCCCTGAACACTGAAGCTTTCTTT	CASSPSHYRALNTEAFF
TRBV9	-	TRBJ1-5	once	TGTGCCAGCAGCGTGGACAGCCGTAATCAGCCCCAGCATTTT	CASSVDSRNQPQHF
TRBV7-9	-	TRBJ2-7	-	TGTGCCAGCAGCTCCCCTTTAGCCAGCGAGCAGTACTTC	CASSSPLASEQYF
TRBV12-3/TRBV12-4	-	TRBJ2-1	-	TGTGCCAGCAGTTTAAGCTCCTACAATGAGCAGTTCTTC	CASSLSSYNEQFF
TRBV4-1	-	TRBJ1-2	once	TGCGCCAGCAGCCAAGTCGGCTCCCCGGGTAGCTACACCTTC	CASSQVGSPGSYTF
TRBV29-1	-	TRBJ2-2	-	TGCAGCGTTGCCGGGGGCGGGGAGCTGTTTTTT	CSVAGGGELFF
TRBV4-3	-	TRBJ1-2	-	TGCGCCAGCAGCCCGGGGACGGGACTCTCAGGGGGCTACACCTTC	CASSPGTGLSGGYTF
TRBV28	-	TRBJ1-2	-	TGTGCCAGCAGTTTATCCGACAGATATGGCTACACCTTC	CASSLSDRYGYTF
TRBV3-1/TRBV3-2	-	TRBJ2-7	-	TGTGCCAGCAGCCCTAGGACTTTCTTCTCCTACGAGCAGTACTTC	CASSPRTFFSYEQYF
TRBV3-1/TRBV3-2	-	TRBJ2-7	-	TGTGCCAGCAGCCATACGTCTCGGGACCCCTACGAGCAGTACTTC	CASSHTSRDPYEQYF
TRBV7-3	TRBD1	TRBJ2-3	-	TGTGCCAGCAGCCCAGGGACAGCCGCAGATACGCAGTATTTT	CASSPGTAADTQYF
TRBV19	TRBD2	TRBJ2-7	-	TGTGCCAGTAGTATAGAAGCGGGGGTCTCCTACGAGCAGTACTTC	CASSIEAGVSYEQYF
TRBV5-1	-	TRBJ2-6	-	TGCGCCAGCTCCACGTGGACTGGGGCCAACGTCCTGACTTTC	CASSTWTGANVLTF
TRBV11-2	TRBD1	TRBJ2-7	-	TGTGCCAGCAGCTTAGGGGACAGGGTTTTCGAGCAGTACTTC	CASSLGDRVFEQYF
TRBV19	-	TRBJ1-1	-	TGTGCCAGTAGTATAGGGTACACTGAAGCTTTCTTT	CASSIGYTEAFF
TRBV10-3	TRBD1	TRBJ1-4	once	TGTGCCATCAGTGAGTCTCTGATTCCGGGACAGGTTCTGTTTTTT	CAISESLIPGQVLFF
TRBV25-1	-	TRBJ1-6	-	TGTGCCAGCAGCGGAACGGGGAATTCACCCCTCCACTTT	CASSGTGNSPLHF
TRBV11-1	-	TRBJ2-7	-	TGTGCCAGCAGCTTAGGTGGTTTGAGCTCCTACGAGCAGTACTTC	CASSLGGLSSYEQYF
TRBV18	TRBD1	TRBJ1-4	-	TGTGCCAGCTCACCCTGGGGACAGGTAGATGAAAAACTGTTTTTT	CASSPWGQVDEKLFF
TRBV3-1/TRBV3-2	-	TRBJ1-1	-	TGTGCCAGCAGCCAAGTAGTGGGCAGAGCAAAGAACACTGAAGCTTTCTTT	CASSQVVGRAKNTEAFF
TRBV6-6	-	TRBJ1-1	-	TGTGCCAGCAGCAGACTCGGCACTGAAGCTTTCTTT	CASSRLGTEAFF
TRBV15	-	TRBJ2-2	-	TGTGCCACCCGGGGGGGACAGGGAAGGACCGGGGAGCTGTTTTTT	CATRGGQGRTGELFF
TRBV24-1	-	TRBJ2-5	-	TGTGCCACCAGTGATGCGGGGGAGACCCAGTACTTC	CATSDAGETQYF
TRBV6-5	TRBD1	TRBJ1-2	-	TGTGCCAGCAGCGTCAACAGGGGATACTATGGCTACACCTTC	CASSVNRGYYGYTF
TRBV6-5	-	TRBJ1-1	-	TGTGCCAGCAGTCAACAGGGTGGCACTGAAGCTTTCTTT	CASSQQGGTEAFF